This T cell receptor beta chain was profiled in a study of blood T cells in healthy people across ages. The study's findings and limits: It was not known whether donors were CMV positive (a possible confounder of expanded clonotype changes). Correlation between TCR beta diversity and naive T cell percentage was strong.

It was with a sample-barcoded 5' primer and a J-beta primer mix that a second PCR of about 7 to 12 cycles was run. Each TCR beta cDNA got a 12-nucleotide random molecular identifier. MiXCR, applied by TCRdb to the 5' RACE reads, yields one record per CDR3 protein. This repertoire shows around 620,000 distinct CDR3 sequences, about 26% found once; its top ten account for under 20%. With regard to this clonotype: Its specificity is not known.

Germline trimming cut 5 bases from V and 3 bases from J; bases unmatched to any gene: 16. The CDR3 is made up of 18 amino acids. CDR1 is SGHVS and CDR2 is FNYEAQ in the germline V gene. The receptor was isolated from a woman in her sixties or seventies in good health. The V gene is TRBV7-6, the J gene TRBJ2-1, with 7 bases aligning to TRBD1. The material sequenced was blood. The CDR3 loop is CASSVIFADRESYNEQFF. For the CDR3, the DNA is TGTGCCAGCAGCGTTATCTTTGCAGACAGGGAAAGCTACAATGAGCAGTTCTTC.